These 3 T cell receptor beta chains came from one sample sequenced in a study of OX40 agonist ivuxolimab in advanced cancers. The assay was immunoSEQ multiplex PCR, and TCRdb's table has in-frame clones only and misses some. The sample yields over 55,000 clones, roughly 90% seen once. The sequencing here drew on CD4+ or CD8+ T cells sorted from blood, taken in a trial of the OX40 agonist ivuxolimab. The receptor set was obtained from an adult with an advanced solid tumor such as melanoma, head and neck, liver or kidney cancer.

The chain joins TRBV19 to TRBJ2-3, with TRBD1 as a possible D gene (6 bases). This CDR3 is built from 16 residues. The V gene lost 6 bases and the J gene lost 3 bases, with 19 bases spanning the gap. The germline V gene has CDR1 LNHDA and CDR2 SQIVND (reference sequence). CDR3 DNA sequence: TGTGCCAGTAGAATGAGGGGGTCTCCTACTACAGATACGCAGTATTTT. Its translation is CASRMRGSPTTDTQYF.

V and J are TRBV27 and TRBJ2-7; TRBD2 aligns across 11 bases. Trimming cost V 2 bases and J 1 base; bases outside gene matches: 7. Germline V gives CDR1 MNHEY, CDR2 SMNVEV (reference sequence). The CDR3 extends over 17 amino acids. CDR3 amino acids: CASSLVAGGPLSYEQYF. The CDR3 region has the DNA TGTGCCAGCAGTTTAGTAGCGGGGGGGCCTTTGTCCTACGAGCAGTACTTC.

The V gene is TRBV29-1, the J gene TRBJ2-1; 8 bases align to TRBD1. Germline loops: CDR1 SQVTM, CDR2 ANQGSEA. V gave up 7 bases and J gave up 6 bases; unmatched junction bases: 11. CDR3 length: 14 residues. The CDR3 DNA is TGCAGCGCTGAGGACAGGGTTGGGTCCAATGAGCAGTTCTTC. It codes for CSAEDRVGSNEQFF.